Each of the 25 T cell receptor beta chains below was sequenced from the same sample in a study of T cell clonality in common variable immunodeficiency. Repertoires were generated with immunoSEQ multiplex PCR, while TCRdb's copy carries only in-frame clones and drops some. This repertoire holds some 60,000 clones, and none appear only once. Material: peripheral blood mononuclear cells. The receptor set was obtained from a person aged 18 to 70 in good health.

This clone was seen only a few times. The read comes to an end 3 residues before the CDR3 does, leaving the germline J gene to fill in the end. V is TRBV5-6 and J is TRBJ1-6, with D possibly being TRBD1 (5 bases). Deletions cut 0 bases from V and 8 bases from J, with 9 bases between. The CDR3 is 14 amino acids. The germline V gene encodes CDR1 SGHDT and CDR2 YYEEEE. The sequenced CDR3 bases are TGTGCCAGCAGCTTGGGAGGGGCGGATTCACCC. It codes for CASSLGGADSP. The whole CDR3 protein is CASSLGGADSPLHF. Together with reference TRBV5-6 and TRBJ1-6, the CDR3 gives the full variable domain: DAGVTQSPTHLIKTRGQQVTLRCSPKSGHDTVSWYQQALGQGPQFIFQYYEEEERQRGNFPDRFSGHQFPNYSSELNVNALLLGDSALYLCASSLGGADSPLHFGNGTRLTVT.

This clone was observed many times. The chain's CDR3 is CASSLVLAGNEQFF. The part of the CDR3 DNA that was read is TGTGCCAGCAGCTTAGTCCTAGCGGGAAATGAG. This rearrangement joins TRBV7-2 to TRBJ2-1; 9 bases align to TRBD2. The sequence runs out 3 residues before the end of the CDR3; the remainder is reconstructed from the germline J gene. V lost 1 base to trimming and J lost 7 bases; unmatched junction nucleotides: 2. Germline loops: CDR1 SGHTA, CDR2 FQGNSA. The CDR3 is 14 residues long.

This clone has at least ten counts. The read gets to within 3 residues of the CDR3 end, and the germline J gene fills in the rest. The chain recombines TRBV2 with TRBJ2-1, with TRBD2 matching 13 bases. V was pared by 6 bases and J by 8 bases, with 4 bases of the junction left unmatched. Per germline, CDR1 SNHLY and CDR2 FYNNEI. CDR3 length: 14 residues. The CDR3 loop is CASSLGLAGDEQFF. The CDR3 bases that were read are TGTGCCAGCAGCCTCGGACTAGCGGGGGATGAG.

The sample holds many counts of this clone. Read sequence stops 3 residues before the CDR3 end, and the germline J gene provides the missing end. The sample carries other DNA sequences with the same CDR3. V and J are TRBV20-1 and TRBJ2-3, with 11 nucleotides matching TRBD2. V shed 2 bases, J shed 4 bases, and the junction held 8 bases outside the gene matches. Germline V gives CDR1 DFQATT, CDR2 SNEGSKA (reference sequence). The CDR3 is 16 residues long. The CDR3 protein is CSARRWASGRSDTQYF. CDR3 DNA (partial): TGCAGTGCTAGAAGGTGGGCTAGCGGGAGGTCAGATACG.

Comments on this clone: The read halts 3 residues ahead of the CDR3 end, with the missing end drawn from the germline J gene. The chain employs TRBV7-8 and TRBJ2-1; D is undetermined. Deletions cut 4 bases from V and 9 bases from J, with 7 bases between. The CDR3 sequence is 11 residues long. CDR1 SGHVS and CDR2 FQNEAQ come from the germline V gene. CDR3 region: CASSSLSEQFF. The DNA read from the CDR3 is TGTGCCAGCAGCTCCCTAAGTGAG.

This clone was seen repeatedly, ten times or more. The read stops 3 residues short of the end of the CDR3; the missing end is completed from the germline J gene. The chain employs TRBV7-2 and TRBJ1-2, with D perhaps matching TRBD1 (6 bases). The CDR3 spans 13 residues. The V end was cut by 6 bases, the J end by 4 bases, with 12 bases between. Germline assignment: CDR1 SGHTA and CDR2 FQGNSA. The sequenced part of the CDR3 DNA is TGTGCCAGCAGTTCAGGGGTCGGCTATGGC. Translated, it gives CASSSGVGYG. Given in full, the CDR3 is CASSSGVGYGYTF. Using reference TRBV7-2 and TRBJ1-2 for the parts outside the CDR3, the full variable domain is GAGVSQSPSNKVTEKGKDVELRCDPISGHTALYWYRQSLGQGLEFLIYFQGNSAPDKSGLPSDRFSAERTGGSVSTLTIQRTQQEDSAVYLCASSSGVGYGYTFGSGTRLTVV.

This clone was counted ten times or more. The sequenced fragment ends 3 residues before the CDR3 boundary, so the rest is inferred from the germline J gene. The rearrangement joins TRBV12-5 to TRBJ2-1, with 7 bases fitting TRBD2. The ends lost 0 bases at V and 2 bases at J; junction bases unmatched: 7. The CDR3 runs to 17 residues. From germline, CDR1 is LGHNT and CDR2 FRNRAP. CDR3 region: CASGLVLGGRPYNEQFF. CDR3 bases read: TGTGCTAGTGGTTTGGTACTGGGCGGGAGACCCTACAATGAG.

This clone was counted ten times or more. Coverage ceases 3 residues before the CDR3 finishes, and the germline J gene fills in the end. This chain joins TRBV5-1 and TRBJ1-1; unclear D gene. Germline V CDR1 and CDR2: SGHRS, YFSETQ. Trimming took off 4 bases at V and 6 bases at J, with 16 bases between the two ends. The CDR3 consists of 14 residues. The CDR3: CASSVRLNGAEAFF. The covered CDR3 bases are TGCGCCAGCAGCGTCCGACTCAACGGGGCTGAA.

This clone was detected many times. The sequenced CDR3 bases are TGTGCCAGCGCCCAGAGCACTGAA. Amino acids: CASAQSTE. The whole CDR3 protein is CASAQSTEAFF. The V call is TRBV2, the J call TRBJ1-1; D is unclear. From the germline J gene comes the end of the CDR3, since the read stops 3 residues before it. Germline V gives CDR1 SNHLY, CDR2 FYNNEI. The CDR3 is made up of 11 amino acids. Trimming removed 8 bases from V and 4 bases from J, with 8 bases in between. Using reference TRBV2 and TRBJ1-1 for the parts outside the CDR3, the full variable domain is EPEVTQTPSHQVTQMGQEVILRCVPISNHLYFYWYRQILGQKVEFLVSFYNNEISEKSEIFDDQFSVERPDGSNFTLKIRSTKLEDSAMYFCASAQSTEAFFGQGTRLTVV.

This clone was picked up many times. The covered CDR3 bases are TGTGCCAGCAGTCGACTAGCGGGAGGGCCAGATACG. Translating gives CASSRLAGGPDT. The full CDR3 protein is CASSRLAGGPDTQYF. The chain has TRBV2 and TRBJ2-3; 14 bases match TRBD2. The read halts 3 residues ahead of the CDR3 end, with the missing end drawn from the germline J gene. The CDR3 is 15 amino acids. From germline, CDR1 is SNHLY and CDR2 FYNNEI. J lost 4 bases, V lost 5 bases, and 2 bases had no gene match. Full variable domain (outside the CDR3, taken from reference TRBV2 and TRBJ2-3): EPEVTQTPSHQVTQMGQEVILRCVPISNHLYFYWYRQILGQKVEFLVSFYNNEISEKSEIFDDQFSVERPDGSNFTLKIRSTKLEDSAMYFCASSRLAGGPDTQYFGPGTRLTVL.

The sample holds many counts of this clone. The CDR3 end is not reached by the read, which stops 3 residues before it; the germline J gene fills it in. The V call is TRBV5-1, the J call TRBJ2-3, with TRBD2 matching over 9 bases. This CDR3 has 16 amino acids. J lost 0 bases, V lost 0 bases, and 2 bases had no gene match. The germline CDR1 and CDR2 sequences are SGHRS and YFSETQ. The covered CDR3 bases are TGCGCCAGCAGCTTGGCCGCGGGAGGGAGCACAGATACG. Translating gives CASSLAAGGSTDT. The whole CDR3 protein reads CASSLAAGGSTDTQYF. The entire variable domain, with the rest obtained from reference TRBV5-1 and TRBJ2-3, is as follows: KAGVTQTPRYLIKTRGQQVTLSCSPISGHRSVSWYQQTPGQGLQFLFEYFSETQRNKGNFPGRFSGRQFSNSRSEMNVSTLELGDSALYLCASSLAAGGSTDTQYFGPGTRLTVL.

This clone has a count of ten or more. The read ends 3 residues early relative to the CDR3; the germline J gene fills the gap. The gene calls are TRBV12-3 or TRBV12-4 and TRBJ2-7; the match to TRBD2 covers 7 bases. V was pared by 7 bases and J by 2 bases, with 11 bases of the junction left unmatched. This CDR3 is built from 15 residues. The CDR3 region is CASTTGLRGTYEQYF. The CDR3 DNA, read in part, is TGTGCCAGCACCACGGGACTACGCGGGACCTACGAG.

Remarks on this clone: The read stops 3 residues short of the end of the CDR3; the missing end is completed from the germline J gene. V and J are TRBV6-2 or TRBV6-3 and TRBJ2-7, with 7 nucleotides matching TRBD1. CDR3 size: 16 residues. V shed 2 bases, J shed 4 bases, and the junction held 11 bases outside the gene matches. Per the germline V gene, CDR1 is MNHEY and CDR2 is SVGEGT. The chain's CDR3 is CASSYKPGQSKYEQYF. The part of the CDR3 DNA that was read is TGTGCCAGCAGTTACAAGCCGGGACAGAGCAAGTACGAG.

This clone appeared many times. The sequence runs out 3 residues before the end of the CDR3; the remainder is reconstructed from the germline J gene. This chain uses TRBV28 with TRBJ2-3; a weak D match, TRBD2 (6 bases). The V and J ends lost 7 bases and 2 bases respectively, with 10 bases between them. The germline V gene encodes CDR1 MDHEN and CDR2 SYDVKM. This CDR3 contains 13 residues. Partial CDR3 DNA: TGTGCCAGCAAGGAGGGCCTCACAGATACG. Protein: CASKEGLTDT. The whole CDR3 reads CASKEGLTDTQYF.

This clone came up many times. CDR3 in amino acids: CASSRTGGDGYTF. The CDR3 bases that were read are TGTGCCAGCAGCCGAACAGGGGGCGATGGC. The chain carries TRBV7-9 and TRBJ1-2; 9 bases line up with TRBD1. Read data end 3 residues before the CDR3 end; the end is taken from the germline J gene. J lost 6 bases, V lost 5 bases, and 4 bases had no gene match. The CDR3 consists of 13 residues. Germline V CDR1 and CDR2: SEHNR, FQNEAQ (reference sequence).

This clone was recorded a few times. The CDR3 end lies 3 residues beyond the end of the read and is filled in from the germline J gene. V usage is TRBV5-1 and J usage is TRBJ2-7; 11 nucleotides align to TRBD2. After removal of 4 bases from V and 4 bases from J, the junction contained 4 bases not matched to a gene. The germline V gene encodes CDR1 SGHRS and CDR2 YFSETQ. This CDR3 comprises 14 residues. The part of the CDR3 DNA that was read is TGCGCCAGCAGCGAAGGGACTAGCGGATACGAG. Residues: CASSEGTSGYE. In full, the CDR3 reads CASSEGTSGYEQYF. Supplemented by reference TRBV5-1 and TRBJ2-7, the full variable domain reads KAGVTQTPRYLIKTRGQQVTLSCSPISGHRSVSWYQQTPGQGLQFLFEYFSETQRNKGNFPGRFSGRQFSNSRSEMNVSTLELGDSALYLCASSEGTSGYEQYFGPGTRLTVT.

This clone has at least ten counts. The sequence runs out 3 residues before the end of the CDR3; the remainder is reconstructed from the germline J gene. The chain carries TRBV20-1 and TRBJ2-7; 7 bases agree with TRBD2. The germline V gene has CDR1 DFQATT and CDR2 SNEGSKA (reference sequence). The length of the CDR3 is 12 residues. The ends lost 6 bases at V and 1 base at J; junction bases unmatched: 3. The DNA read from the CDR3 is TGCAGTGCCAAGGGACTATCCTACGAG. Translation gives CSAKGLSYE. The whole CDR3 sequence reads CSAKGLSYEQYF.

This clone has at least ten counts. The read comes to an end 3 residues before the CDR3 does, leaving the germline J gene to fill in the end. This rearrangement joins TRBV7-3 to TRBJ2-1; D gene uncertain. Per germline, CDR1 SGHTA and CDR2 FQGTGA. The V gene lost 1 base and the J gene lost 7 bases, with 14 bases spanning the gap. The CDR3 consists of 15 residues. The CDR3 protein is CASSLNIGRVNEQFF. The sequenced part of the CDR3 DNA is TGTGCCAGCAGCTTAAACATTGGAAGGGTTAATGAG. Drawing the rest from reference TRBV7-3 and TRBJ2-1, the complete variable domain is GAGVSQTPSNKVTEKGKYVELRCDPISGHTALYWYRQSLGQGPEFLIYFQGTGAADDSGLPNDRFFAVRPEGSVSTLKIQRTERGDSAVYLCASSLNIGRVNEQFFGPGTRLTVL.

This clone was observed many times. The read falls 3 residues short of the CDR3 end, and the missing part is taken from the germline J gene. This chain joins TRBV20-1 and TRBJ2-1; the match to TRBD2 covers 9 bases. This CDR3 has 16 residues. Germline CDR1 is DFQATT and CDR2 is SNEGSKA (reference sequence). Trimming removed 1 base from V and 4 bases from J; junction bases left unmatched: 8. The CDR3 reads CSARGAGGPIYNEQFF. The sequenced part of the CDR3 DNA is TGCAGTGCTAGAGGGGCGGGAGGGCCTATATACAATGAG.

This clone was detected ten times or more. Coverage ceases 3 residues before the CDR3 finishes, and the germline J gene fills in the end. The rearrangement joins TRBV7-2 to TRBJ2-7; unclear D gene. V was cut by 5 bases and J by 1 base, with 9 bases left in between. The CDR3 runs to 13 residues. Germline V gene lookup returns CDR1 SGHTA and CDR2 FQGNSA. CDR3 DNA, as far as it was read: TGTGCCAGCAGCCTAGAGGTGTCCTACGAG. It is translated as CASSLEVSYE. The entire CDR3 protein is CASSLEVSYEQYF.

Of note for this clone: With the read ending 3 residues before the CDR3 end, the germline J gene is used to fill in that end. The chain combines TRBV5-6 with TRBJ2-5, with D possibly matching TRBD1 (5 bases). This CDR3 contains 14 residues. V was clipped by 2 bases and J by 3 bases, with 11 bases between them. Germline V gene lookup returns CDR1 SGHDT and CDR2 YYEEEE. CDR3 DNA, as far as it was read: TGTGCCAGCAGCTTATGGGCAGGGAAAGAGACC. This encodes CASSLWAGKET. The whole CDR3 reads CASSLWAGKETQYF.

There are many counts of this clone. The CDR3 goes on 3 residues after the read ends, and that part is filled in from the germline J gene. The J gene is TRBJ2-3, the V gene TRBV11-2; weak D call: TRBD2 (5 bases). The germline CDR1 and CDR2 sequences are SGHAT and FQNNGV. CDR3 length: 14 residues. Deletions cut 5 bases from V and 2 bases from J, with 11 bases between. CDR3 bases read: TGTGCCAGCAGCCAGGACTCGAACACAGATACG. As protein: CASSQDSNTDT. The whole CDR3 region reads CASSQDSNTDTQYF.

This clone was recorded many times. The read ends 3 residues early relative to the CDR3; the germline J gene fills the gap. This chain uses TRBV23-1 with TRBJ2-1; D not certain. TRBV23-1 counts as an open reading frame of uncertain function. V lost 4 bases to trimming and J lost 0 bases, with 16 bases between them. This CDR3 region has 17 residues. The CDR3 bases that were read are TGCGCCAGCAGTCCCCAATCCGAGCTGAGCTCCTACAATGAG. Translated, it gives CASSPQSELSSYNE. The entire CDR3 reads CASSPQSELSSYNEQFF.

This clone was counted many times. The read ends 3 residues early relative to the CDR3; the germline J gene fills the gap. The chain is built from TRBV14 and TRBJ2-3; 7 bases are a match to TRBD1. Germline V gene sequence: CDR1 SGHDN, CDR2 FVKESK. The CDR3 spans 15 residues. Trimming at V came to 1 base and at J to 6 bases, leaving 7 bases not matched to a gene. CDR3 residues: CASSQGGTVLDTQYF. The covered CDR3 bases are TGTGCCAGCAGCCAAGGAGGGACAGTCTTGGATACG.

This clone was found many times. The read finishes 3 residues shy of the CDR3 end, and the germline J gene is used to complete it. The rearrangement joins TRBV2 to TRBJ2-7; D is unresolved. The germline V gene encodes CDR1 SNHLY and CDR2 FYNNEI. With 10 bases removed from V and 4 bases from J, the gap between germline ends came to 11 bases. The CDR3 spans 11 residues. The DNA read from the CDR3 is TGTGCCAAACGCCACAAGTACGAG. This gives the protein CAKRHKYE. The full-length CDR3 reads as CAKRHKYEQYF.